These 10 T cell receptor beta chains were sequenced from one sample in a study of monozygotic twins with inflammatory bowel disease. TCRdb re-analyzed the 5' RACE reads; it lists each CDR3 protein once, without DNA. The sample table sets out around 150,000 distinct CDR3 sequences. Sample: blood. The source is a human donor with ulcerative colitis or Crohn's disease, or a healthy co-twin of an affected twin (not recorded which).

J is TRBJ2-5 and V is TRBV20-1; the D call of TRBD1 rests on TCRdb alone, since no DNA is present to check it. The germline gives CDR1 DFQATT, CDR2 SNEGSKA (reference sequence). This CDR3 has 15 amino acids. CDR3 amino acids: CSALMGQGGGETQYF.

The chain couples TRBV18 to TRBJ1-1; as DNA is missing, the TRBD1 call by TCRdb cannot be tested. Germline CDR1 and CDR2: KGHSH and LQKENI. CDR3 length equals 15 residues. The CDR3 loop is CASSPSTGYDTEAFF.

J is TRBJ2-2 and V is TRBV5-1; TCRdb calls TRBD1, which cannot be checked without DNA. CDR3 size: 17 residues. Germline V gene sequence: CDR1 SGHRS, CDR2 YFSETQ. This CDR3 is CASSLILARTHTGELFF.

V is TRBV20-1 and J is TRBJ2-5; TCRdb's D gene call, TRBD1, goes unchecked for lack of DNA. CDR3 length: 14 amino acids. In germline, CDR1 is DFQATT, CDR2 SNEGSKA (reference sequence). The CDR3 loop is CSAPLRATQETQYF.

V is TRBV20-1 and J is TRBJ2-3; TCRdb's D gene call, TRBD2, goes unchecked for lack of DNA. The CDR3 spans 17 residues. Per the germline V gene, CDR1 is DFQATT and CDR2 is SNEGSKA (reference sequence). This CDR3 reads CSARGRGTSGLTDTQYF.

V is TRBV12-3 or TRBV12-4 and J is TRBJ2-5. The CDR3 totals 13 residues. CDR3 sequence reads: CASGLTAKETQYF.

This sequence joins TRBV3-1 and TRBJ1-5. This CDR3 region has 13 residues. The germline V gene encodes CDR1 LGHDT and CDR2 YNNKEL (reference sequence). CDR3 loop: CASSRAPEAPQHF.

The V and J genes are TRBV29-1 and TRBJ2-7; without DNA, the TCRdb call of TRBD1 cannot be checked. Germline V lookup: CDR1 SQVTM, CDR2 ANQGSEA. The CDR3 loop spans 15 amino acids. The CDR3 sequence is CSVDVEEEGIYEQYF.

The V gene is TRBV18, the J gene TRBJ1-4. Germline V gene data show CDR1 as KGHSH and CDR2 as LQKENI. The CDR3 has 15 residues. The chain's CDR3 is CASSPREATNEKLFF.

This chain connects TRBV7-9 to TRBJ2-3; TCRdb picks TRBD2, but there is no DNA to check that call. CDR3 size: 12 residues. CDR1 and CDR2 (germline): SEHNR, FQNEAQ (reference sequence). CDR3: CASSQGGDTQYF.